Below, 27 T cell receptor beta chains from the same sample are listed, as sequenced in a study of shared clonotypes between healthy human individuals. Clones were read by immunoSEQ multiplex PCR, and TCRdb kept only the in-frame ones, dropping some. The profile shows fewer than 3 million clones, about 90% of them singletons. Sequences were obtained from naive CD4+ T cells from PBMCs. The sample's subset: CD45RA+ positively selected. The receptors stem from a young man in good health. Some clones in this sample may be carry-over from other donors' samples.

J is TRBJ2-3 and V is TRBV7-8; 11 bases are a match to TRBD2. V lost 5 bases to trimming and J lost 4 bases; unmatched junction nucleotides: 14. The CDR3 is 18 residues long. In germline, CDR1 is SGHVS, CDR2 FQNEAQ. The CDR3 loop reads CASSLRILAGGSADTQYF. The CDR3 DNA reads as TGTGCCAGCAGCCTAAGGATCCTAGCGGGAGGCAGCGCAGATACGCAGTATTTT.

The chain joins TRBV6-1 to TRBJ2-2; TRBD1 agrees at 8 bases. The germline V gene has CDR1 MNHNS and CDR2 SASEGT. J lost 0 bases, V lost 5 bases, and 2 bases had no gene match. This CDR3 is built from 15 residues. CDR3 sequence: CASSRQGTNTGELFF. For the CDR3, the DNA is TGTGCCAGCAGTCGACAGGGGACGAACACCGGGGAGCTGTTTTTT.

The rearrangement uses TRBV5-1 and TRBJ1-1; perhaps TRBD1 as D (5 bases). With 4 bases removed from V and 0 bases from J, the gap between germline ends came to 16 bases. The CDR3 covers 16 residues. The germline CDR1 and CDR2 sequences are SGHRS and YFSETQ. CDR3 amino acids: CASSRFTTAMNTEAFF. The CDR3 DNA is TGCGCCAGCAGCCGTTTCACGACAGCGATGAACACTGAAGCTTTCTTT.

Worth noting for this clone: Other DNA sequences in this sample translate to the same CDR3. CDR3 sequence reads: CASSQDRGTGVEKLFF. In nucleotides, the CDR3 is TGCGCCAGCAGCCAAGATCGGGGGACGGGGGTTGAAAAACTGTTTTTT. The chain joins TRBV4-1 to TRBJ1-4; D is perhaps TRBD1 (5 bases). CDR1 and CDR2 from the germline V gene are MGHRA and YSYEKL. The V and J ends lost 0 bases and 7 bases respectively, with 15 bases between them. CDR3 size: 16 residues.

A single count supports this clone. J is TRBJ1-2 and V is TRBV28; possibly TRBD1 for D (5 bases). V was trimmed by 7 bases and J by 6 bases, leaving 18 bases between them. The CDR3 spans 14 residues. Germline V gene lookup returns CDR1 MDHEN and CDR2 SYDVKM. The CDR3 region is CASTGGGAPHGYTF. CDR3 sequence (DNA): TGTGCCAGCACGGGGGGAGGGGCGCCCCATGGCTACACCTTC.

The chain has TRBV5-4 and TRBJ2-5; maybe TRBD1 (6 bases). Germline loops: CDR1 SGHNT, CDR2 YYREEE (reference sequence). V lost 4 bases and J 0 bases, leaving 7 bases between the germline ends. This CDR3 is 13 amino acids long. The CDR3 protein is CASSRTDQETQYF. The CDR3 coding sequence is TGTGCCAGCAGCCGGACAGACCAAGAGACCCAGTACTTC.

The chain links TRBV5-1 to TRBJ2-5; 7 bases map to TRBD1. CDR3 length: 17 amino acids. V shed 4 bases, J shed 4 bases, and the junction held 16 bases outside the gene matches. The germline gives CDR1 SGHRS, CDR2 YFSETQ. CDR3 sequence reads: CASSPGGTGAPPETQYF. CDR3 nucleotide sequence: TGCGCCAGCAGCCCAGGAGGAACAGGGGCGCCCCCAGAGACCCAGTACTTC.

The chain joins TRBV6-6 to TRBJ2-5, with D unresolved. Between the trimmed V and J ends, which lost 8 bases and 0 bases, there was a span of 13 bases. Germline V lookup: CDR1 MNHNY, CDR2 SVGAGI (reference sequence). The CDR3 totals 14 residues. CDR3 amino acids: CASSRQPYQETQYF. As DNA, the CDR3 is TGTGCCAGCTCGAGGCAGCCGTACCAAGAGACCCAGTACTTC.

The rearrangement uses TRBV18 and TRBJ2-3; TRBD1 matches 9 bases. V was clipped by 4 bases and J by 6 bases; unmatched bases: 5. CDR1 is KGHSH, CDR2 LQKENI, per germline. The CDR3 loop spans 14 amino acids. For the CDR3, the DNA is TGTGCCAGCTCACTACAGGGGGCCGAGGATACGCAGTATTTT. It specifies CASSLQGAEDTQYF.

Regarding this clone: Other DNA sequences in the same sample also yield this CDR3. This chain connects TRBV10-3 to TRBJ2-7; D uncertain. The CDR3 has 13 residues. V shed 4 bases and J shed 0 bases, with 7 bases lying between them. Germline loops: CDR1 ENHRY, CDR2 SYGVKD. CDR3 nucleotides: TGTGCCATCAGTGGGACGTCCTCCTACGAGCAGTACTTC. Protein: CAISGTSSYEQYF.

The V call is TRBV10-3, the J call TRBJ1-3, with TRBD1 matching 7 bases. V shed 4 bases and J 0 bases; nucleotides not matched to a gene: 15. Germline CDR1 reads ENHRY; CDR2 reads SYGVKD. The CDR3 is made up of 19 amino acids. CDR3 sequence (DNA): TGTGCCATCAGTGGGGGGAGCCGGGACAGACCGTTCTCTGGAAACACCATATATTTT. This codes for CAISGGSRDRPFSGNTIYF.

This sequence joins TRBV5-1 and TRBJ2-7; the D gene is possibly TRBD2 (6 bases). The CDR3 totals 15 residues. The V gene lost 6 bases and the J gene lost 0 bases, with 16 bases spanning the gap. The germline V gene has CDR1 SGHRS and CDR2 YFSETQ. The CDR3 is CASTPGGTSSYEQYF. CDR3 in DNA: TGCGCCAGCACCCCCGGCGGGACGAGCTCCTACGAGCAGTACTTC.

Only one count was recorded for this clone. This sequence joins TRBV27 and TRBJ1-3, with no clear D. This CDR3 is built from 12 residues. Germline V gene data show CDR1 as MNHEY and CDR2 as SMNVEV (reference sequence). V gave up 11 bases and J gave up 2 bases, with 10 bases separating them. The CDR3 is CASRGTGNTIYF. Here the CDR3 DNA reads TGTGCCTCCAGAGGGACTGGAAACACCATATATTTT.

The chain is built from TRBV28 and TRBJ2-2; 13 bases agree with TRBD2. Germline V lookup: CDR1 MDHEN, CDR2 SYDVKM. V lost 4 bases, J lost 4 bases, and 6 bases stayed unmatched. The CDR3 spans 17 residues. CDR3 sequence reads: CASSSPWTSGSTGELFF. For the CDR3, the DNA is TGTGCCAGCAGTTCCCCCTGGACTAGCGGGAGCACCGGGGAGCTGTTTTTT.

The chain recombines TRBV11-3 with TRBJ1-1; no clear D gene. CDR1 and CDR2 from the germline V gene are SGHNT and YENEEA. This CDR3 has 13 residues. Trimming stripped 5 bases from V and 0 bases from J, with 7 bases between. As DNA, the CDR3 is TGTGCCAGCAGCCCACCGCTGAACACTGAAGCTTTCTTT. Translating it yields CASSPPLNTEAFF.

A remark on this clone: The junction departs from the called germline gene at one end, perhaps through a read error. The chain joins TRBV28 to TRBJ1-1, with a weak D call TRBD1 (5 bases). Germline CDR1 reads MDHEN; CDR2 reads SYDVKM. The CDR3 is 12 residues long. The CDR3 DNA reads as TGTGCCAGCGCCATATCTGGGGGGGAATTTACATTT. The encoded protein is CASAISGGEFTF.

This clone showed up just a few times. The rearrangement joins TRBV7-9 to TRBJ1-4; 9 nucleotides align to TRBD1. Germline assignment: CDR1 SEHNR and CDR2 FQNEAQ (reference sequence). CDR3 length equals 15 residues. V lost 5 bases to trimming and J lost 4 bases; unmatched junction nucleotides: 5. In DNA form, the CDR3 reads TGTGCCAGCAGCCCTGGACAGGGGTTTAATGAAAAACTGTTTTTT. This sequence encodes CASSPGQGFNEKLFF.

Points on this clone: The same CDR3 can be traced to other DNA sequences in this sample. The rearrangement joins TRBV19 to TRBJ2-6; tentatively, D is TRBD2 (5 bases). The CDR3 spans 14 residues. Between the trimmed V and J ends, which lost 3 bases and 2 bases, there was a span of 5 bases. Looked up from germline, CDR1 is LNHDA and CDR2 is SQIVND (reference sequence). CDR3 protein: CASSIGAGANVLTF. The CDR3 DNA reads as TGTGCCAGTAGTATCGGGGCTGGGGCCAACGTCCTGACTTTC.

Turning to this clone: Other DNA sequences of this sample code for an identical CDR3. The chain links TRBV9 to TRBJ2-7; D possibly corresponds to TRBD1 (6 bases). The CDR3 totals 13 residues. V lost 7 bases to trimming and J lost 2 bases, with 13 bases between them. Germline V gives CDR1 SGDLS, CDR2 YYNGEE. The chain's CDR3 is CASSRGPTYEQYF. CDR3 sequence (DNA): TGTGCCAGCTCCAGGGGTCCCACCTACGAGCAGTACTTC. The full variable domain, completed using reference TRBV9 and TRBJ2-7, is DSGVTQTPKHLITATGQRVTLRCSPRSGDLSVYWYQQSLDQGLQFLIQYYNGEERAKGNILERFSAQQFPDLHSELNLSSLELGDSALYFCASSRGPTYEQYFGPGTRLTVT.

This rearrangement joins TRBV6-5 to TRBJ2-7, with unresolved D. The CDR3 consists of 13 residues. Germline V gene sequence: CDR1 MNHEY, CDR2 SVGAGI. Trimming took 1 base from V and 3 from J, leaving 7 bases between them. CDR3 sequence (DNA): TGTGCCAGCAGTTACTATTTCGGCTACGAGCAGTACTTC. It specifies CASSYYFGYEQYF.

The gene calls are TRBV11-2 and TRBJ2-7, with 7 bases aligning to TRBD1. Trimming took 5 bases from V and 4 from J; bases not matched to a gene: 5. The CDR3 length is 13 residues. From germline, CDR1 is SGHAT and CDR2 FQNNGV. CDR3 DNA: TGTGCCAGCAGCGCCACAGGGGTTTACGAGCAGTACTTC. Residues: CASSATGVYEQYF.

The V gene is TRBV6-1, the J gene TRBJ1-5, with D unresolved. V lost 5 bases and J 2 bases, leaving 10 bases between the germline ends. Germline CDR1 MNHNS, CDR2 SASEGT. The CDR3 totals 14 residues. The CDR3 sequence is CASSPPWGNQPQHF. CDR3 coding DNA: TGTGCCAGCAGTCCCCCCTGGGGCAATCAGCCCCAGCATTTT.

CDR3 sequence reads: CASSQPKQGNTEAFF. The CDR3 DNA follows: TGCGCCAGCAGCCAACCAAAACAGGGAAACACTGAAGCTTTCTTT. V gene TRBV4-1 combines with J gene TRBJ1-1; a possible D gene is TRBD1 (6 bases). V shed 2 bases and J shed 2 bases, with 12 bases lying between them. Germline CDR1 reads MGHRA; CDR2 reads YSYEKL. The CDR3 consists of 15 residues.

This clone is a singleton in its sample. The chain uses TRBV5-8 and TRBJ1-3; D gene uncertain. Trimming left V 3 bases short and J 0 bases short, with 10 bases between. Germline V gives CDR1 SGHTS, CDR2 YDEGEE. The CDR3 is made up of 15 amino acids. CDR3 in amino acids: CASSWYSFSGNTIYF. The DNA of the CDR3 is TGTGCCAGCAGCTGGTACAGCTTCTCTGGAAACACCATATATTTT.

The gene calls are TRBV19 and TRBJ2-3, with D unclear. V lost 2 bases and J lost 0, with 6 bases in between. Per germline, CDR1 LNHDA and CDR2 SQIVND (reference sequence). The CDR3 contains 14 residues. CDR3: CASSIRFSTDTQYF. The CDR3 nucleotides read TGTGCCAGTAGTATACGGTTTAGCACAGATACGCAGTATTTT.

In this sample, this clone turned up a few times. V and J are TRBV29-1 and TRBJ1-1; tentatively, D is TRBD1 (5 bases). The CDR3 has 14 amino acids. The germline V gene encodes CDR1 SQVTM and CDR2 ANQGSEA. V shed 4 bases and J shed 11 bases, with 23 bases lying between them. The CDR3 reads CSVAPVLGEIGAFF. The CDR3, as DNA: TGCAGCGTTGCCCCCGTCCTGGGGGAGATAGGCGCTTTCTTT.

The rearrangement joins TRBV7-8 to TRBJ2-1; D tentatively reads TRBD1 or TRBD2 (5 bases each). Looked up from germline, CDR1 is SGHVS and CDR2 is FQNEAQ. V dropped 5 bases and J dropped 9 bases, with 23 bases sitting between them. This CDR3 has 16 residues. This CDR3 is CASSPRGRGVRSEQFF. The CDR3 DNA is TGTGCCAGCAGCCCGAGAGGGAGAGGGGTCAGGAGTGAGCAGTTCTTC.